This T cell receptor beta chain was recovered during a study of T cells in pancreatic ductal adenocarcinoma. The data were produced by immunoSEQ multiplex PCR, yet TCRdb's version contains in-frame clones alone and is incomplete. This table has 25,000 to 35,000 clones, around 94% appearing once. Surgery without prior neoadjuvant therapy was the treatment of the selected pancreatic ductal adenocarcinoma patients. Worth noting for this clone: What it recognizes is unknown.

From germline, CDR1 is LNHDA and CDR2 SQIVND (reference sequence). The CDR3 is 14 amino acids. The V end lost 1 base, the J end lost 8 bases, and 14 bases lay between the germline ends. Study-level results: Results skew toward the minority of patients with early-stage disease.

The chain is built from TRBV19 and TRBJ1-2; weak D call: TRBD1 (5 bases). The TCR originated in a human donor with pancreatic ductal adenocarcinoma. The sequenced material came from PBMCs. The CDR3 DNA sequence: TGTGCCAGTAGTATAGGAGGCGGGGCGGGCGGCTACACCTTC. This encodes CASSIGGGAGGYTF.